Listed here are 26 T cell receptor beta chains from one sample, sequenced in a study of CD8 T cells in Susac syndrome. Random-hexamer reverse transcription was applied to about 0.45 to 1 ug RNA. TCRdb re-derived calls from the immunoSEQ multiplex PCR reads in MiXCR, one entry per CDR3 protein. The table lists about 180,000 distinct CDR3 sequences, roughly 94% of them singletons, with around 0.094% in the top ten. Material for sequencing was CD4+ T cells from PBMCs. The receptors derive from a human donor with Susac syndrome.

This chain links TRBV5-1 with TRBJ2-7; D may match TRBD1 or TRBD2 (5 bases each). Germline CDR1 and CDR2: SGHRS and YFSETQ. V was clipped by 0 bases and J by 2 bases, with 15 bases between them. This CDR3 region has 16 residues. CDR3 amino acids: CASSLDPVGTAYEQYF. The CDR3 DNA sequence: TGCGCCAGCAGCTTGGATCCAGTCGGGACCGCCTACGAGCAGTACTTC.

J is TRBJ2-2 and V is TRBV27; 8 bases align to TRBD1. The V and J ends lost 4 bases and 4 bases, in that order; junction bases with no gene match: 5. Germline V CDR1 and CDR2: MNHEY, SMNVEV (reference sequence). The CDR3 is made up of 15 amino acids. This CDR3 reads CASSSGGAFTGELFF. The CDR3 DNA follows: TGTGCCAGCAGTTCAGGGGGCGCGTTCACCGGGGAGCTGTTTTTT.

The V and J genes are TRBV18 and TRBJ2-1; D might be TRBD1 (6 bases). Trimming removed 2 bases from V and 9 bases from J, with 17 bases in between. The CDR3 has 15 amino acids. Germline CDR1 reads KGHSH; CDR2 reads LQKENI. In nucleotides, the CDR3 is TGTGCCAGCTCACCATGGCAGGGGCTAGCTGGTGAGCAGTTCTTC. This translates into CASSPWQGLAGEQFF.

The V call is TRBV30, the J call TRBJ2-5; D possibly corresponds to TRBD1 (5 bases). Germline values: CDR1 GTSNPN, CDR2 SVGIG (reference sequence). V was pared by 2 bases and J by 5 bases, with 9 bases between. The CDR3 spans 12 residues. The CDR3 region has the DNA TGTGCCTGGAGTCCTCCAGGGGAGACCCAGTACTTC. Translated, it gives CAWSPPGETQYF.

V is TRBV20-1 and J is TRBJ2-5; 9 nucleotides align to TRBD1. V lost 2 bases to trimming and J lost 2 bases; unmatched junction nucleotides: 3. This CDR3 has 14 residues. CDR1 is DFQATT, CDR2 SNEGSKA, per germline (reference sequence). CDR3 DNA sequence: TGCAGTGCTAGAATGACAGGGGGACAAGAGACCCAGTACTTC. Translating gives CSARMTGGQETQYF.

This clonotype was seen a single time. The chain couples TRBV20-1 to TRBJ2-1; the match to TRBD2 covers 13 bases. The junction had 5 bases not matched to a gene; V was cut back by 6 bases and J by 9 bases. Germline values: CDR1 DFQATT, CDR2 SNEGSKA (reference sequence). CDR3 length equals 13 residues. CDR3 residues: CSAATSGRGEQFF. For the CDR3, the DNA is TGCAGTGCCGCCACTAGCGGGAGGGGTGAGCAGTTCTTC.

This chain uses TRBV20-1 with TRBJ1-5, with D possibly matching TRBD1 (5 bases). The V end lost 1 base, the J end lost 6 bases, and 10 bases lay between the germline ends. Germline assignment: CDR1 DFQATT and CDR2 SNEGSKA (reference sequence). This CDR3 contains 13 residues. The CDR3 DNA sequence: TGCAGTGCTAGAGGGCAAAGGGGTCAGCCCCAGCATTTT. Encoded protein: CSARGQRGQPQHF.

The chain employs TRBV7-2 and TRBJ2-7, with D possibly TRBD2 on 6 matching bases. CDR3 size: 16 residues. V was cut by 6 bases and J by 0 bases, with 18 bases left in between. Germline CDR1 reads SGHTA; CDR2 reads FQGNSA. The CDR3 reads CASSSMGGTSSYEQYF. The CDR3 region has the DNA TGTGCCAGCAGTTCGATGGGCGGGACGAGCTCCTACGAGCAGTACTTC. The full variable domain, completed using reference TRBV7-2 and TRBJ2-7, is GAGVSQSPSNKVTEKGKDVELRCDPISGHTALYWYRQSLGQGLEFLIYFQGNSAPDKSGLPSDRFSAERTGGSVSTLTIQRTQQEDSAVYLCASSSMGGTSSYEQYFGPGTRLTVT.

The chain carries TRBV11-2 and TRBJ2-7, with 10 bases that match TRBD1. Germline CDR1 and CDR2: SGHAT and FQNNGV. The V segment lost 4 bases and the J segment 2 bases; nucleotides outside the gene matches: 2. The CDR3 covers 14 residues. The CDR3 DNA reads TGTGCCAGCAGCTCGGGACAGGGGCCCTACGAGCAGTACTTC. Residues: CASSSGQGPYEQYF.

This clonotype was counted once. This CDR3 reads CASSYTYPAYNEQFF. For the CDR3, the DNA is TGTGCCAGCAGTTACACCTATCCGGCGTACAATGAGCAGTTCTTC. The chain employs TRBV6-5 and TRBJ2-1; no clear D. The length of the CDR3 is 15 residues. Germline assignment: CDR1 MNHEY and CDR2 SVGAGI. V lost 2 bases and J lost 4, with 12 bases in between.

The chain couples TRBV20-1 to TRBJ2-2; D is perhaps TRBD1 (6 bases). This CDR3 spans 13 amino acids. CDR1 is DFQATT and CDR2 is SNEGSKA in the germline V gene (reference sequence). V was clipped by 6 bases and J by 4 bases, with 12 bases between them. The CDR3 sequence is CSAPDRLTGELFF. CDR3 nucleotide sequence: TGCAGTGCCCCAGACAGGCTCACCGGGGAGCTGTTTTTT.

This chain uses TRBV19 with TRBJ1-4; D is unclear. V lost 6 bases to trimming and J lost 0 bases, with 11 bases between them. CDR1 is LNHDA, CDR2 SQIVND, per germline (reference sequence). This CDR3 region has 15 residues. The CDR3 region is CASSPIVATNEKLFF. CDR3 bases: TGTGCCAGTAGCCCGATAGTTGCAACTAATGAAAAACTGTTTTTT.

This clonotype occurred once. The CDR3 reads CASSYREGREQFF. The CDR3 bases are TGTGCCAGCAGTTATCGTGAGGGTAGAGAGCAGTTCTTC. V is TRBV6-2 or TRBV6-3 and J is TRBJ2-1; possible D gene TRBD2, 5 bases. Trimming took off 3 bases at V and 10 bases at J, with 13 bases between the two ends. CDR3 length: 13 residues. Germline V gene data show CDR1 as MNHEY and CDR2 as SVGEGT.

The genes are TRBV7-6 and TRBJ2-2; 10 nucleotides agree with TRBD2. The CDR3 length is 15 residues. From germline, CDR1 is SGHVS and CDR2 FNYEAQ. The V gene end was trimmed by 5 bases and the J gene end by 1 base; junction bases not matched to a gene: 1. DNA for the CDR3: TGTGCCAGCAGCAGACTAGCGGGGAACACCGGGGAGCTGTTTTTT. This codes for CASSRLAGNTGELFF.

The chain carries TRBV5-4 and TRBJ2-7; TRBD1 matches 8 bases. J lost 2 bases, V lost 4 bases, and 8 bases had no gene match. The CDR3 covers 15 residues. The V gene's germline CDR1 is SGHNT and CDR2 YYREEE (reference sequence). As DNA, the CDR3 is TGTGCCAGCAGCCCCAGACAGGGGATCGCCTACGAGCAGTACTTC. Amino acids: CASSPRQGIAYEQYF.

This chain links TRBV25-1 with TRBJ1-2, with TRBD1 identical over 7 bases. CDR1 and CDR2 (germline): MGHDK, SYGVNS. This CDR3 contains 14 residues. V shed 6 bases and J 8 bases; nucleotides not matched to a gene: 12. The CDR3 protein is CASSSTGQLPGYTF. The CDR3 DNA reads TGTGCCAGCAGCTCGACAGGGCAACTACCGGGCTACACCTTC.

This rearrangement joins TRBV5-1 to TRBJ2-1; 11 positions agree with TRBD1. The germline gives CDR1 SGHRS, CDR2 YFSETQ. This CDR3 spans 18 amino acids. Trimming cost V 0 bases and J 0 bases; bases outside gene matches: 5. Here the CDR3 reads CASSLEGTGGSSYNEQFF. CDR3 in DNA: TGCGCCAGCAGCTTGGAGGGGACAGGGGGTAGCTCCTACAATGAGCAGTTCTTC.

CDR3 amino acids: CASSPDSGRYEQYF. As DNA, the CDR3 is TGTGCCAGCAGCCCAGACAGCGGGAGATACGAGCAGTACTTC. V gene TRBV7-9 combines with J gene TRBJ2-7; 8 bases match TRBD2. The CDR3 loop spans 14 amino acids. The germline gives CDR1 SEHNR, CDR2 FQNEAQ (reference sequence). J gave up 4 bases and V 5 bases, and 7 bases lay outside the gene matches.

J is TRBJ2-2 and V is TRBV7-2, with 9 bases matching TRBD1. Losses at the gene ends were 5 bases for V and 2 bases for J; bases not matched to a gene: 6. The CDR3 is made up of 16 amino acids. Looked up from germline, CDR1 is SGHTA and CDR2 is FQGNSA. DNA of the CDR3: TGTGCCAGCAGCCCTACAGGGGGCTCTAACACCGGGGAGCTGTTTTTT. Translated, it gives CASSPTGGSNTGELFF.

This clonotype was found a few times. This chain links TRBV14 with TRBJ2-3; D call uncertain. Germline assignment: CDR1 SGHDN and CDR2 FVKESK. The CDR3 is made up of 12 amino acids. V was clipped by 1 base and J by 6 bases, with 5 bases between them. CDR3: CASSQVPDTQYF. For the CDR3, the DNA is TGTGCCAGCAGCCAAGTTCCGGATACGCAGTATTTT.

This sequence joins TRBV27 and TRBJ1-6; no firm D call. V dropped 2 bases and J dropped 9 bases, with 8 bases sitting between them. The CDR3 has 13 amino acids. In germline, CDR1 is MNHEY, CDR2 SMNVEV (reference sequence). CDR3 loop: CASSLTGGSPLHF. The CDR3, as DNA: TGTGCCAGCAGTTTAACGGGCGGTTCACCCCTCCACTTT.

The chain recombines TRBV18 with TRBJ2-7; D is unresolved. The V gene lost 6 bases and the J gene lost 5 bases, with 17 bases spanning the gap. This CDR3 contains 14 residues. CDR1 KGHSH and CDR2 LQKENI come from the germline V gene. As DNA, the CDR3 is TGTGCCAGCTCTCTTCTCATGGGCCAACACGAGCAGTACTTC. Translating gives CASSLLMGQHEQYF. The whole variable domain, filled in from reference TRBV18 and TRBJ2-7, reads NAGVMQNPRHLVRRRGQEARLRCSPMKGHSHVYWYRQLPEEGLKFMVYLQKENIIDESGMPKERFSAEFPKEGPSILRIQQVVRGDSAAYFCASSLLMGQHEQYFGPGTRLTVT.

The V call is TRBV6-5, the J call TRBJ2-3, with D maybe TRBD1 (5 bases). Trimming removed 2 bases at V and 4 bases at J, with 13 bases between. CDR3 length: 15 amino acids. Germline values: CDR1 MNHEY, CDR2 SVGAGI. The CDR3 nucleotides are TGTGCCAGCAGTTACAATAGGGGTAGGGCAGATACGCAGTATTTT. The encoded protein is CASSYNRGRADTQYF.

The gene calls are TRBV3-1 and TRBJ2-7; possible D gene TRBD1, 5 bases. The V end lost 1 base, the J end lost 2 bases, and 12 bases lay between the germline ends. CDR3 length: 15 residues. Germline values: CDR1 LGHDT, CDR2 YNNKEL (reference sequence). The CDR3 spells CASSQVYAGTYEQYF. CDR3 nucleotide sequence: TGTGCCAGCAGCCAAGTCTATGCAGGGACCTACGAGCAGTACTTC.

This chain uses TRBV7-2 with TRBJ1-1; tentative D call: TRBD1 (6 bases). The ends were cut back, 0 bases at V and 2 bases at J, with 7 bases in the middle. CDR3 length equals 14 residues. CDR1 and CDR2 from the germline V gene are SGHTA and FQGNSA. CDR3 in amino acids: CASSLAGANTEAFF. CDR3 coding DNA: TGTGCCAGCAGCTTAGCGGGGGCCAACACTGAAGCTTTCTTT.

The chain combines TRBV9 with TRBJ2-3; a weak D match, TRBD2 (5 bases). Germline CDR1 reads SGDLS; CDR2 reads YYNGEE. The ends were cut back, 3 bases at V and 0 bases at J, with 14 bases in the middle. CDR3 size: 16 residues. The CDR3 is CASSEGAVPSTDTQYF. The CDR3 region has the DNA TGTGCCAGCAGCGAAGGAGCGGTCCCAAGCACAGATACGCAGTATTTT.